These 15 T cell receptor beta chains came from one sample sequenced in a study of blood T cell repertoires in COVID-19 (dated by TCRdb to 2019 to 2021). Libraries came from the immunoSEQ multiplex PCR assay. TCRdb re-hosts the immuneACCESS table, in-frame sequences only. Its copies lack some clones; in the studies checked, an unresolved V gene accounts for under half of them, and the cause for the rest is not known. For this sample there are about 260,000 clones; approximately 82% appear just once. The ten biggest clones cover around 2% of the sample. Input material: peripheral blood. Receptor source: a woman aged 80 or over with acute or convalescent COVID-19.

V usage is TRBV6-5 and J usage is TRBJ2-1; 8 bases are a match to TRBD2. The germline V gene has CDR1 MNHEY and CDR2 SVGAGI. V was pared by 5 bases and J by 15 bases, with 9 bases of the junction left unmatched. The CDR3 runs to 12 residues. The CDR3 sequence is CASSMSGGDLFF. The CDR3 DNA sequence: TGTGCCAGCAGTATGAGCGGGGGAGACCTGTTCTTC.

V gene TRBV18 combines with J gene TRBJ2-7; 10 bases align to TRBD1. The germline V gene has CDR1 KGHSH and CDR2 LQKENI. Trimming removed 5 bases from V and 5 bases from J; junction bases left unmatched: 6. CDR3 length equals 14 residues. The chain's CDR3 is CASSTGTGDNEQYF. DNA of the CDR3: TGTGCCAGCTCAACCGGGACAGGGGATAACGAGCAGTACTTC.

The chain couples TRBV29-1 to TRBJ1-2; 8 bases fit TRBD1. There are 13 residues in the CDR3. Per the germline V gene, CDR1 is SQVTM and CDR2 is ANQGSEA. The junction had 4 bases not matched to a gene; V was cut back by 3 bases and J by 4 bases. The CDR3 region is CSVDQGAGYGYTF. In DNA form, the CDR3 reads TGCAGCGTTGATCAGGGGGCTGGCTATGGCTACACCTTC.

The chain uses TRBV5-8 and TRBJ2-3; 13 bases agree with TRBD2. CDR3 length: 17 residues. CDR1 is SGHTS and CDR2 is YDEGEE in the germline V gene. With V trimmed by 3 bases and J by 0 bases, 4 bases remained unmatched. The CDR3 spells CASSSGLAGLSTDTQYF. The CDR3 region has the DNA TGTGCCAGCAGCTCGGGACTAGCGGGACTTAGCACAGATACGCAGTATTTT. The full variable domain, with the rest looked up from reference TRBV5-8 and TRBJ2-3, is EAGVTQSPTHLIKTRGQQATLRCSPISGHTSVYWYQQALGLGLQFLLWYDEGEERNRGNFPPRFSGRQFPNYSSELNVNALELEDSALYLCASSSGLAGLSTDTQYFGPGTRLTVL.

The J gene is TRBJ2-7, the V gene TRBV5-6; a weak D match, TRBD2 (6 bases). The CDR3 loop spans 14 amino acids. Per the germline V gene, CDR1 is SGHDT and CDR2 is YYEEEE. V was shortened by 4 bases and J by 2 bases, with 13 bases between the two germline ends. CDR3 in DNA: TGTGCCAGCAGCCTCCGAGGCGGGACCTACGAGCAGTACTTC. This translates into CASSLRGGTYEQYF.

V usage is TRBV11-2 and J usage is TRBJ1-1, with 9 bases fitting TRBD1. This CDR3 region has 15 residues. Germline assignment: CDR1 SGHAT and CDR2 FQNNGV. Trimming at V came to 2 bases and at J to 7 bases, leaving 8 bases not matched to a gene. The CDR3 nucleotides are TGTGCCAGCAGCTTAACACAGGGGGCGCAAAATGAAGCTTTCTTT. Residues: CASSLTQGAQNEAFF.

V and J are TRBV12-5 and TRBJ2-5, with TRBD2 as a possible D gene (5 bases). CDR1 is LGHNT and CDR2 is FRNRAP in the germline V gene. The length of the CDR3 is 15 residues. V was cut by 3 bases and J by 2 bases, with 13 bases left in between. DNA of the CDR3: TGTGCTAGTGGTTTTGGGCCAGCGGATCAAGAGACCCAGTACTTC. Encoded protein: CASGFGPADQETQYF. The variable domain in full, with the rest retrieved from reference TRBV12-5 and TRBJ2-5, is DARVTQTPRHKVTEMGQEVTMRCQPILGHNTVFWYRQTMMQGLELLAYFRNRAPLDDSGMPKDRFSAEMPDATLATLKIQPSEPRDSAVYFCASGFGPADQETQYFGPGTRLLVL.

The chain links TRBV5-1 to TRBJ2-5; possible D gene TRBD1, 6 bases. The V gene lost 4 bases and the J gene lost 4 bases, with 14 bases spanning the gap. Germline assignment: CDR1 SGHRS and CDR2 YFSETQ. The CDR3 runs to 14 residues. CDR3 sequence: CASSTTGLRETQYF. CDR3 coding DNA: TGCGCCAGCAGCACCACAGGGTTGCGAGAGACCCAGTACTTC.

This sequence joins TRBV5-1 and TRBJ1-6; 8 bases match TRBD1. There are 14 residues in the CDR3. Trimming cost V 3 bases and J 7 bases; bases outside gene matches: 3. CDR1 SGHRS and CDR2 YFSETQ come from the germline V gene. The CDR3 DNA sequence: TGCGCCAGCAGCTCCCAGGGGGCCAATTCACCCCTCCACTTT. It codes for CASSSQGANSPLHF.

V is TRBV4-2 and J is TRBJ2-2; 10 bases line up with TRBD1. The CDR3 length is 15 residues. Germline trimming cut 1 base from V and 7 bases from J; bases unmatched to any gene: 3. Germline V lookup: CDR1 LGHNA, CDR2 YNFKEQ. The DNA for the CDR3 is TGTGCCAGCAGCCAAGGGACAGGGGGTAACGGGGAGCTGTTTTTT. It is translated as CASSQGTGGNGELFF.

The chain employs TRBV3-1 (or the pseudogene TRBV3-2) and TRBJ2-2; D might be TRBD2 (6 bases). Germline values: CDR1 LGHDT, CDR2 YNNKEL (reference sequence). The V and J ends lost 2 bases and 0 bases respectively, with 10 bases between them. This CDR3 spans 16 amino acids. CDR3 nucleotide sequence: TGTGCCAGCAGCCAATGGGGCGGGACGAACACCGGGGAGCTGTTTTTT. The encoded protein is CASSQWGGTNTGELFF.

This clone was detected a few times. The V gene is TRBV10-3, the J gene TRBJ2-1; TRBD2 agrees at 10 bases. There are 17 residues in the CDR3. Germline assignment: CDR1 ENHRY and CDR2 SYGVKD. Germline trimming cut 0 bases from V and 8 bases from J; bases unmatched to any gene: 10. The CDR3 reads CAISESPPPSGSDEQFF. DNA for the CDR3: TGTGCCATCAGTGAGTCACCGCCGCCTAGCGGGAGCGATGAGCAGTTCTTC.

The chain uses TRBV6-6 and TRBJ1-4; 8 bases are a match to TRBD1. The germline V gene encodes CDR1 MNHNY and CDR2 SVGAGI (reference sequence). This CDR3 has 14 amino acids. Trimming at V came to 6 bases and at J to 7 bases, leaving 7 bases not matched to a gene. The CDR3 loop reads CASSLGQGFEKLFF. The CDR3 coding sequence is TGTGCCAGCAGCCTAGGACAGGGTTTTGAAAAACTGTTTTTT.

This chain uses TRBV27 with TRBJ1-1, with D perhaps TRBD1 (5 bases). There are 16 residues in the CDR3. Germline values: CDR1 MNHEY, CDR2 SMNVEV (reference sequence). Trimming shortened V by 0 bases and J by 0 bases, and 11 bases separated the two germline ends. The CDR3 nucleotides are TGTGCCAGCAGTTTATCGTTCAGGGCCATGAACACTGAAGCTTTCTTT. It encodes CASSLSFRAMNTEAFF.

The chain combines TRBV28 with TRBJ1-1; D gene ambiguous. The CDR3 loop spans 15 amino acids. The germline gives CDR1 MDHEN, CDR2 SYDVKM. V dropped 2 bases and J dropped 1 base, with 11 bases sitting between them. CDR3 DNA: TGTGCCAGCAGTTTAGCCGGGATACGGAACACTGAAGCTTTCTTT. This encodes CASSLAGIRNTEAFF.